The rows below give T cell receptor beta chains drawn from one sample of a study of blood T cell repertoires in COVID-19. The data were produced by immunoSEQ multiplex PCR, yet TCRdb's version contains in-frame clones alone and is incomplete. The table includes hundreds of thousands of clones, around 90% detected once. Sequenced material: PBMCs or T cells enriched from blood (not recorded which). Receptors were obtained from a woman between 45 and 65 years old with acute COVID-19. CDR3s include the opening cysteine and the closing phenylalanine or tryptophan. D genes are given only for firm matches. Only part of the rows carry a size: once, few, many, or a class if the clone is expanded.

>NA|16|TRBV9|NA|TRBJ1-6
CASSVGGGNYNSPLHF
TGTGCCAGCAGCGTAGGGGGGGGGAACTATAATTCACCCCTCCACTTT
>NA|16|TRBV28|NA|TRBJ2-3
CASSSPTATSTDTQYF
TGTGCCAGCAGTTCCCCGACTGCTACTAGCACAGATACGCAGTATTTT
>NA|14|TRBV28|TRBD1|TRBJ1-5
CASSLRQGNQPQHF
TGTGCCAGCAGTCTCCGACAGGGGAATCAGCCCCAGCATTTT
>NA|15|TRBV7-9|NA|TRBJ2-2
CASSQTSANTGELFF
TGTGCCAGCAGCCAGACTAGTGCGAACACCGGGGAGCTGTTTTTT
>NA|15|TRBV5-1|TRBD1|TRBJ1-2
CASSSYGTGSDGYTF
TGCGCCAGCAGCTCGTACGGGACAGGGTCGGATGGCTACACCTTC
>NA|15|TRBV7-2|NA|TRBJ2-3
CASLRREWDTDTQYF
TGTGCCAGCCTCCGACGGGAGTGGGACACAGATACGCAGTATTTT
>NA|12|TRBV14|NA|TRBJ2-1
CASGRMEREQFF
TGTGCCAGCGGAAGAATGGAGAGGGAGCAGTTCTTC
>NA|16|TRBV6-5|NA|TRBJ1-5
CASSYGPGISNQPQHF
TGTGCCAGCAGTTACGGGCCAGGGATTAGCAATCAGCCCCAGCATTTT
>NA|16|TRBV3-1/TRBV3-2|NA|TRBJ1-6
CASSHLGTGGNSPLHF
TGTGCCAGCAGCCACCTTGGGACTGGTGGGAATTCACCCCTCCACTTT
>NA|15|TRBV23-1|TRBD1|TRBJ1-5
CASSPRTGLFQPQHF
TGCGCCAGCAGTCCTCGGACAGGATTGTTCCAGCCCCAGCATTTT
>NA|14|TRBV27|NA|TRBJ2-3
CASSGGLSTDTQYF
TGTGCCAGCAGTGGGGGACTCTCCACAGATACGCAGTATTTT
>NA|13|TRBV6-4|NA|TRBJ1-1
CASSDSLNTEAFF
TGTGCCAGCAGTGATTCCCTTAACACTGAAGCTTTCTTT
>once|15|TRBV5-5|NA|TRBJ2-7
CASSLDRQGGWEQYF
TGTGCCAGCAGCTTGGATCGGCAGGGGGGCTGGGAGCAGTACTTC
>NA|16|TRBV6-5|TRBD2|TRBJ2-1
CASSYPGTSGRNEQFF
TGTGCCAGCAGTTACCCCGGGACTAGCGGGAGGAATGAGCAGTTCTTC
>NA|15|TRBV15|NA|TRBJ1-1
CATSTYRSMNTEAFF
TGTGCCACCAGCACGTACAGGAGCATGAACACTGAAGCTTTCTTT
>NA|14|TRBV9|NA|TRBJ2-7
CASTRAGIVGEQYF
TGTGCCAGCACCCGAGCAGGTATTGTCGGCGAGCAGTACTTC
>NA|18|TRBV6-2/TRBV6-3|TRBD1|TRBJ1-4
CASSPSDRRNSDIEKLFF
TGTGCCAGCAGCCCATCGGACAGGAGGAATTCCGATATTGAAAAACTGTTTTTT
>NA|13|TRBV15|NA|TRBJ1-4
CAIKGQINEKLFF
TGTGCCATCAAAGGACAGATTAATGAAAAACTGTTTTTT
>NA|14|TRBV30|TRBD2|TRBJ2-7
CAWQTGTTSYEQYF
TGTGCCTGGCAGACCGGGACTACCTCCTACGAGCAGTACTTC
>NA|13|TRBV7-6|TRBD1|TRBJ1-6
CASSRQGDSPLHF
TGTGCCAGCAGCCGACAGGGGGACTCACCCCTCCACTTT
>NA|15|TRBV7-3|TRBD2|TRBJ2-3
CASSLGLAEADTQYF
TGTGCCAGCAGCTTGGGTCTAGCGGAGGCGGATACGCAGTATTTT
>NA|15|TRBV5-4|NA|TRBJ1-2
CASSFPGEGDYGYTF
TGTGCCAGCAGCTTCCCAGGGGAAGGAGACTATGGCTACACCTTC
>many|17|TRBV9|TRBD1|TRBJ1-3
CASSVEVRGSRGNTIYF
TGTGCCAGCAGCGTAGAAGTCAGGGGGTCGAGAGGAAACACCATATATTTT
>NA|13|TRBV12-5|NA|TRBJ1-4
CASGLVGSEKLFF
TGTGCTAGTGGTTTGGTAGGGAGTGAAAAACTGTTTTTT
>NA|15|TRBV7-2|TRBD2|TRBJ2-3
CASSSVAGGGYTQYF
TGTGCCAGCAGCTCCGTAGCGGGAGGGGGGTATACGCAGTATTTT
>NA|13|TRBV27|TRBD1|TRBJ1-2
CASSLRDRGGYTF
TGTGCCAGCAGTCTCCGGGACAGGGGAGGCTACACCTTC
>NA|16|TRBV2|NA|TRBJ2-2
CASSEQGLANTGELFF
TGTGCCAGCAGTGAGCAAGGACTCGCGAACACCGGGGAGCTGTTTTTT
>NA|12|TRBV30|NA|TRBJ1-4
CAWRARGEKLFF
TGTGCCTGGCGAGCCAGGGGTGAAAAACTGTTTTTT
>NA|14|TRBV2|NA|TRBJ2-5
CASSEASPWETQYF
TGTGCCAGCAGTGAAGCGAGCCCGTGGGAGACCCAGTACTTC
>NA|14|TRBV2|TRBD2|TRBJ2-3
CASTLAGSTDTQYF
TGTGCCAGCACTCTAGCGGGAAGCACAGATACGCAGTATTTT
>NA|15|TRBV5-1|NA|TRBJ1-2
CASSLAGMGGDGYTF
TGCGCCAGCAGCTTGGCCGGTATGGGAGGGGATGGCTACACCTTC
>few|13|TRBV30|NA|TRBJ1-2
CAWSVLGLEGYTF
TGTGCCTGGAGTGTACTAGGCCTCGAGGGCTACACCTTC
>NA|17|TRBV21-1|NA|TRBJ2-7
CASSPLLRTTITYEQYF
TGTGCCAGCAGCCCCCTTTTAAGGACTACGATTACCTACGAGCAGTACTTC
>NA|14|TRBV30|TRBD1|TRBJ2-5
CAWGIGQGLETQYF
TGTGCCTGGGGGATCGGACAGGGGTTGGAGACCCAGTACTTC
>NA|17|TRBV5-1|TRBD1|TRBJ2-7
CASSLTSGTGSLREQYF
TGCGCCAGCAGCTTGACCTCAGGGACAGGGTCCCTACGCGAGCAGTACTTC
>few|20|TRBV2|TRBD1|TRBJ1-2
CASSDWDRGARSGINYGYTF
TGTGCCAGCAGTGACTGGGACAGGGGGGCAAGGAGTGGAATAAACTATGGCTACACCTTC
>few|12|TRBV28|NA|TRBJ1-1
CASLSWATEAFF
TGTGCCAGTTTAAGTTGGGCCACTGAAGCTTTCTTT
>NA|13|TRBV27|TRBD1|TRBJ2-5
CARKQGQQETQYF
TGTGCCAGAAAACAGGGACAGCAAGAGACCCAGTACTTC
>NA|14|TRBV18|TRBD1|TRBJ1-6
CASAGTDQNSPLHF
TGTGCCAGCGCCGGGACAGATCAAAATTCACCCCTCCACTTT
>NA|16|TRBV4-1|TRBD2|TRBJ2-1
CASSQGTRGSYNEQFF
TGCGCCAGCAGCCAAGGGACTAGGGGATCCTACAATGAGCAGTTCTTC
>NA|12|TRBV12-3/TRBV12-4|TRBD1|TRBJ1-5
CASCWGQEPQHF
TGTGCCAGCTGCTGGGGACAGGAGCCCCAGCATTTT
>NA|15|TRBV7-7|TRBD2|TRBJ2-1
CASSSSSGRNNEQFF
TGTGCTAGCAGCTCTTCTAGCGGGAGGAACAATGAGCAGTTCTTC
>NA|13|TRBV27|NA|TRBJ2-1
CASKTAGVNEQFF
TGTGCCAGCAAAACCGCAGGGGTAAATGAGCAGTTCTTC
>NA|15|TRBV28|TRBD2|TRBJ2-7
CASSPRSSGAYEQYF
TGTGCCAGCAGCCCCAGGAGTAGCGGGGCCTACGAGCAGTACTTC
>once|14|TRBV5-1|TRBD1|TRBJ1-4
CASSRQGESEKLFF
TGCGCCAGCAGCAGACAGGGGGAATCTGAAAAACTGTTTTTT
>NA|14|TRBV10-3|NA|TRBJ2-7
CAISGGQNSYEQYF
TGTGCCATCAGTGGAGGACAGAACTCCTACGAGCAGTACTTC
>NA|12|TRBV27|NA|TRBJ1-5
CASSLGGQPQHF
TGTGCCAGCAGTTTGGGAGGCCAGCCCCAGCATTTT
>NA|13|TRBV19|NA|TRBJ1-1
CASSTHRVTEAFF
TGTGCCAGTAGTACCCACAGGGTTACTGAAGCTTTCTTT
>NA|16|TRBV9|NA|TRBJ2-1
CASSVVGGTDGNEQFF
TGTGCCAGCAGCGTAGTAGGAGGGACAGACGGCAATGAGCAGTTCTTC
>NA|13|TRBV29-1|NA|TRBJ1-1
CRIKGPVNTEAFF
TGCAGAATCAAGGGGCCCGTGAACACTGAAGCTTTCTTT